This TCR beta chain was recovered during a study of blood T cells in healthy people across ages. This clonotype was found a few times. For the second PCR, which ran for about 7 to 11 cycles, a sample-barcoded 5' primer and a J-beta primer mix were used. MiXCR was run by TCRdb on the 5' RACE reads, yielding one entry per CDR3 protein. The table shows around 940,000 distinct CDR3 sequences, with roughly 47% occurring only once. Germline lookup yields CDR1 DFQATT and CDR2 SNEGSKA (reference sequence). Trimming cost V 3 bases and J 1 base; bases outside gene matches: 5. This CDR3 is built from 15 residues.

The rearrangement uses TRBV20-1 and TRBJ2-2; 7 bases are a match to TRBD1. The source material was blood. The receptor comes from an older woman in good health. The CDR3 loop is CSASRQGVNTGELFF. Here the CDR3 DNA reads TGCAGTGCTAGCCGGCAGGGGGTGAACACCGGGGAGCTGTTTTTT.